Detailed here is one T cell receptor (beta chain). Its antigen remains unidentified. The sample belongs to a study of CD8 T cells in ankylosing spondylitis. The study, taken as a whole, reports: Characteristic, it appeared, of ankylosing spondylitis blood was a TCR beta motif of about eight highly homologous variants.

This CDR3 is 14 amino acids long. The germline V gene has CDR1 SGHDT and CDR2 YYEEEE. V was clipped by 2 bases and J by 3 bases, with 12 bases between them. In making TCR beta libraries, quantitative 5'-RACE with molecular barcodes was used. TCRdb processed the 5' RACE reads anew with MiXCR; each CDR3 protein has one entry. The sample lists about 130,000 distinct CDR3 sequences; around 9.3% were seen once. Specimen: blood, either unsorted or a sorted T cell fraction (not recorded which). The rearrangement links TRBV5-6 to TRBJ2-7; D uncertain. This receptor was identified in a male donor with ankylosing spondylitis or in good health (not recorded which). The CDR3 spells CASSLNRALYEQYF. The CDR3 DNA reads TGTGCCAGCAGCTTAAACAGAGCCCTCTACGAGCAGTACTTC.